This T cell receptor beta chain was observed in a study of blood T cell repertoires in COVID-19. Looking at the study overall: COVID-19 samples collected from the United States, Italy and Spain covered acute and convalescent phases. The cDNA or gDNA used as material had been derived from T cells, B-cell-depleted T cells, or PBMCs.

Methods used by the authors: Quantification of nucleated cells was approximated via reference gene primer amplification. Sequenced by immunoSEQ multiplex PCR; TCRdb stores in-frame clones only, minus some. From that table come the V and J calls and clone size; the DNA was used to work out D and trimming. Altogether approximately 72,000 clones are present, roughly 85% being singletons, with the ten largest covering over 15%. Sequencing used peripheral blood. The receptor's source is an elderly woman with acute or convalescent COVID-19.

This chain's CDR3 is CATSREGVTGGQYF. The DNA for the CDR3 is TGTGCCACCAGCAGAGAGGGTGTCACGGGGGGCCAGTACTTC. V usage is TRBV15 and J usage is TRBJ2-5; TRBD2 matches 7 bases. With V trimmed by 0 bases and J by 10 bases, 8 bases remained unmatched. The V gene's germline CDR1 is LNHNV and CDR2 YYDKDF (reference sequence). This CDR3 has 14 amino acids.